This T cell receptor (beta chain) comes out of a study of beta chain features in type 1 diabetes. Overall study findings and caveats: Shortening of TCRB CDR3s, moderate but significant, appeared in all four CD4+ subsets of Type 1 diabetes patients. When VDJ junctions were examined, type 1 diabetes patients showed fewer insertions and more deletions.

Via CD45RO/CCR7/CD25/CD127/CD95/CD27, cells of the CD4+ naive, central memory, regulatory and stem cell-like memory subsets were sorted. Trimming stripped 3 bases from V and 1 base from J, with 3 bases between. The germline CDR1 and CDR2 sequences are KGHSH and LQKENI. The CDR3 has 12 residues. The isolated RNA, all of it, was reverse transcribed, so expressed TCRB transcripts were what got sequenced. Regulatory, naive and central memory T cell samples averaged approximately 3.8 million reads. Produced via immunoSEQ multiplex PCR; TCRdb's table is partial and in-frame only. The data contain 250,000 or so clones, about 15% of them singletons. The sample holds a few counts of this clone. Its specificity is unknown.

Sequenced material: naive CD4+ T cells from blood. This clonotype originated in a man aged 25 to 40 with type 1 diabetes. The genes are TRBV18 and TRBJ1-1; D gene unclear. The chain's CDR3 is CASSPSNTEAFF. CDR3 coding DNA: TGTGCCAGCTCACCCTCGAACACTGAAGCTTTCTTT.